The 9 T cell receptor beta chains below come from one sample, sequenced in a study of OX40 agonist ivuxolimab in advanced cancers. Profiled with immunoSEQ multiplex PCR; TCRdb holds only in-frame clones, not every one. The sample has some 83,000 clones; approximately 86% are singletons. The specimen comprised CD4+ or CD8+ T cells sorted from blood, sampled in a trial of the OX40 agonist ivuxolimab. The receptor set was obtained from an adult with an advanced solid tumor such as melanoma, head and neck, liver or kidney cancer.

The gene calls are TRBV20-1 and TRBJ2-2; no reliable D call. Germline loops: CDR1 DFQATT, CDR2 SNEGSKA (reference sequence). This CDR3 has 11 residues. V lost 3 bases, J lost 6 bases, and 5 bases lay in between. CDR3 region: CSARGSGELFF. The CDR3 DNA reads as TGCAGTGCTAGGGGGTCCGGGGAGCTGTTTTTT.

The gene calls are TRBV7-2 and TRBJ2-7, with 7 bases aligning to TRBD1. J lost 5 bases, V lost 2 bases, and 6 bases had no gene match. The length of the CDR3 is 14 residues. CDR1 SGHTA and CDR2 FQGNSA come from the germline V gene. In DNA form, the CDR3 reads TGTGCCAGCAGCTTATACAGGGGTTGGGACGAGCAGTACTTC. It specifies CASSLYRGWDEQYF.

The chain has TRBV7-9 and TRBJ2-2, with D perhaps matching TRBD1 (6 bases). The length of the CDR3 is 14 residues. Germline CDR1 is SEHNR and CDR2 is FQNEAQ (reference sequence). Trimming pared 5 bases from V and 1 base from J, leaving 8 bases between. The CDR3 sequence is CASSPGQNTGELFF. The CDR3 DNA reads TGTGCCAGCAGCCCGGGACAGAACACCGGGGAGCTGTTTTTT. Variable domain in full (rest from reference TRBV7-9 and TRBJ2-2): DTGVSQNPRHKITKRGQNVTFRCDPISEHNRLYWYRQTLGQGPEFLTYFQNEAQLEKSRLLSDRFSAERPKGSFSTLEIQRTEQGDSAMYLCASSPGQNTGELFFGEGSRLTVL.

The chain uses TRBV6-5 and TRBJ2-7; TRBD2 might be the D (5 bases). CDR1 MNHEY and CDR2 SVGAGI come from the germline V gene. V shed 6 bases and J shed 3 bases, with 9 bases lying between them. The CDR3 sequence is 12 residues long. CDR3 sequence: CASSRGFYEQYF. In nucleotides, the CDR3 is TGTGCCAGCAGCCGCGGGTTCTACGAGCAGTACTTC.

J is TRBJ2-7 and V is TRBV5-5; no definite D call. Trimming pared 2 bases from V and 3 bases from J, leaving 12 bases between. The germline V gene encodes CDR1 SGHKS and CDR2 YYEKEE (reference sequence). CDR3 length equals 14 residues. CDR3 in amino acids: CASSLGGGFYEQYF. The CDR3 DNA follows: TGTGCCAGCAGCTTAGGTGGTGGGTTCTACGAGCAGTACTTC.

The rearrangement joins TRBV5-6 to TRBJ2-7, with D uncertain. V was trimmed by 4 bases and J by 0 bases, leaving 11 bases between them. CDR1 is SGHDT, CDR2 YYEEEE, per germline. The CDR3 has 14 amino acids. DNA of the CDR3: TGTGCCAGCAGCCAGACCCCCTCCTCCTACGAGCAGTACTTC. Translation gives CASSQTPSSYEQYF.

The chain recombines TRBV7-2 with TRBJ1-1; D gene unclear. Germline CDR1 is SGHTA and CDR2 is FQGNSA. V was clipped by 5 bases and J by 4 bases, with 11 bases between them. The CDR3 runs to 13 residues. For the CDR3, the DNA is TGTGCCAGCAGCAGGCAGCCGGTCACTGAAGCTTTCTTT. The encoded protein is CASSRQPVTEAFF.

This clone was detected only once. The chain joins TRBV13 to TRBJ1-6; no definite D call. Trimming removed 6 bases from V and 11 bases from J, with 17 bases in between. The CDR3 is 14 amino acids. Germline CDR1 PRHDT, CDR2 FYEKMQ (reference sequence). CDR3 amino acids: CASRPWTPAAPLHF. Written as DNA, the CDR3 is TGTGCCAGCAGGCCATGGACCCCGGCGGCACCCCTCCACTTT.

The chain combines TRBV4-3 with TRBJ2-1, with unresolved D. The CDR3 totals 11 residues. Germline V lookup: CDR1 LGHNA, CDR2 YSLEER. Trimming removed 0 bases at V and 7 bases at J, with 1 base between. CDR3: CASSQENEQFF. The DNA for the CDR3 is TGCGCCAGCAGCCAAGAAAATGAGCAGTTCTTC.